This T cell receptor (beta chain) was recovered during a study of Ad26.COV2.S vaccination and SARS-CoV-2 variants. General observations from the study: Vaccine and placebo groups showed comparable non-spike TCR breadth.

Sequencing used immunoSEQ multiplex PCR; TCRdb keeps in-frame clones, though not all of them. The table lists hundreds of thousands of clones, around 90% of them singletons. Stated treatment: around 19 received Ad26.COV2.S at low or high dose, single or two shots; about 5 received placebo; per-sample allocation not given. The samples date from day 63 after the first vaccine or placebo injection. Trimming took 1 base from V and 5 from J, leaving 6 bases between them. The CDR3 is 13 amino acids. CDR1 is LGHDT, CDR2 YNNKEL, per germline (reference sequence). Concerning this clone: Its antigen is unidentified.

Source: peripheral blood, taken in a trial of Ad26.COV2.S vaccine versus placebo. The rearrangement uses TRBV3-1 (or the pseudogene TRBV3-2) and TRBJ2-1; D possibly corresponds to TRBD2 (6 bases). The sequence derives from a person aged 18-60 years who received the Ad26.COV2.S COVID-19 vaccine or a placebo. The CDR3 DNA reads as TGTGCCAGCAGCCAAGCGGGGGACAATGAGCAGTTCTTC. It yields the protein CASSQAGDNEQFF.